Sequencing of this T cell receptor beta chain was carried out in a study of response to subunit inactivated influenza vaccine. In TCRdb, the RT-PCR reads were re-called with MiXCR into one record per CDR3 protein. The sample includes roughly 650,000 distinct CDR3 sequences, 13% to 15% of them seen just once. Between the trimmed V and J ends, which lost 2 bases and 6 bases, there was a span of 16 bases. The length of the CDR3 is 16 residues. CDR1 SGHDN and CDR2 FVKESK come from the germline V gene. Findings of the study overall: T cells newly recruited by each seasonal influenza vaccination are few, the authors suggested.

Of note for this clonotype: Its antigen is unknown.

Specimen: PBMCs from blood, collected 14 days before vaccination. The source of this sequence is a man aged 45-65 years who received an inactivated influenza vaccine. The chain joins TRBV14 to TRBJ2-2; D may be TRBD2 (6 bases). The CDR3 DNA reads as TGTGCCAGCAGCCAATGGATTTCGGGAGCGGCCGGGGAGCTGTTTTTT. Its translation: CASSQWISGAAGELFF.